This TCR beta chain was identified during a study of T cell responses to AZD1222 COVID-19 vaccine. About the study: Second-dose schedules of about 4 or about 12 weeks were combined. Study-wide results and caveats: Most donors were white British, females outnumbered males, and clonal diversity was possibly underestimated. Repertoires were obtained solely post-peak T cell response.

This CDR3 spans 14 amino acids. V gave up 8 bases and J gave up 10 bases, with 18 bases separating them. Germline V CDR1 and CDR2: LNHDA, SQIVND (reference sequence). Sequencing used immunoSEQ multiplex PCR; TCRdb keeps in-frame clones, though not all of them. The sample lists about 140,000 clones, 89% seen once, with approximately 3.1% in the top ten. As concerns this clone: Antigen unknown.

The chain is built from TRBV19 and TRBJ1-6; the D gene is possibly TRBD1 (6 bases). The sample here was peripheral blood, taken on day 0 of AZD1222 vaccination. The sequence was collected from an adult in good health. CDR3 loop: CASSPTGGGSPLHF. The CDR3 region has the DNA TGTGCCAGTTCACCGACAGGCGGGGGGTCACCCCTCCACTTT.